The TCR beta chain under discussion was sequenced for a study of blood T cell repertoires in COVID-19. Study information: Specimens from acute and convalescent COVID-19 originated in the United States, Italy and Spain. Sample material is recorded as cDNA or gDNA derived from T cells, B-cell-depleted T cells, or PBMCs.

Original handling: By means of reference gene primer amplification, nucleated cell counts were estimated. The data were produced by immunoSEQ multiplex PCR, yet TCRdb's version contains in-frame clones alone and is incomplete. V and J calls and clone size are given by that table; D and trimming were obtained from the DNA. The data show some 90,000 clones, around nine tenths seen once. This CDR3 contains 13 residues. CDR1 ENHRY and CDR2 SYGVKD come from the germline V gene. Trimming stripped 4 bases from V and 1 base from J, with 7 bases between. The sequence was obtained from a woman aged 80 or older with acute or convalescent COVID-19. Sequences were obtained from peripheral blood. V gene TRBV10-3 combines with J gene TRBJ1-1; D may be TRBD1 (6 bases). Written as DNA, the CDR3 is TGTGCCATCAGTGTGACAGGGAACACTGAAGCTTTCTTT. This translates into CAISVTGNTEAFF.